This passage covers 32 T cell receptor beta chains from one sample sequenced in a study of PD-1 blockade in classical Hodgkin lymphoma (dated by TCRdb to between 2020 and 2021). Interpreted using the paper, the time point label stands for: cycle 1 day 1 (C1D1), immediately before nivolumab initiation. All trial patients had relapsed after autologous stem cell transplantation, with cohorts A, B and C differing in prior brentuximab vedotin exposure. Libraries were built with the immunoSEQ multiplex PCR assay. This is the immuneACCESS table as TCRdb keeps it, with only in-frame sequences that have V and J called. A part of the clones is gone; compared with another copy, unresolved V genes explain less than half, and the rest is unexplained. The sample table lists about 13,000 clones, around 80% of them with a count of one. The biggest ten clones account for roughly 24% of the sample. Sequencing was performed on peripheral blood mononuclear cells (PBMCs), taken at baseline. The receptors were gathered from a human donor with classical Hodgkin lymphoma.

The J gene is TRBJ1-6, the V gene TRBV6-5; 8 bases are shared with TRBD1. In germline, CDR1 is MNHEY, CDR2 SVGAGI. The trim removed 6 bases at V and 7 bases at J, leaving 8 bases unmatched. The CDR3 runs to 15 residues. CDR3 in DNA: TGTGCCAGCAGCCCGGCTGACAGGGGAAATTCACCCCTCCACTTT. Its protein product is CASSPADRGNSPLHF.

The chain uses TRBV28 and TRBJ2-5, with 7 bases lining up with TRBD1. Germline loops: CDR1 MDHEN, CDR2 SYDVKM. Trimming cost V 5 bases and J 2 bases; bases outside gene matches: 2. The CDR3 extends over 13 amino acids. The CDR3 spells CASSTGVQETQYF. The CDR3 DNA is TGTGCCAGCAGTACAGGGGTTCAAGAGACCCAGTACTTC.

This chain joins TRBV25-1 and TRBJ2-3; no reliable D call. Germline values: CDR1 MGHDK, CDR2 SYGVNS. This CDR3 contains 13 residues. Trimming took off 1 base at V and 6 bases at J, with 8 bases between the two ends. Here the CDR3 DNA reads TGTGCCAGCAGTGAATCGAGCCCGGATACGCAGTATTTT. This encodes CASSESSPDTQYF.

The chain is built from TRBV11-2 and TRBJ1-4; D unresolved. This CDR3 region has 12 residues. Germline-derived CDR1 and CDR2 are SGHAT and FQNNGV. V lost 2 bases and J lost 4, with 2 bases in between. CDR3 DNA: TGTGCCAGCAGCTTAAGTAATGAAAAACTGTTTTTT. It codes for CASSLSNEKLFF.

The gene calls are TRBV10-3 and TRBJ1-4, with D unresolved. Looked up from germline, CDR1 is ENHRY and CDR2 is SYGVKD. The ends were cut back, 6 bases at V and 1 base at J, with 6 bases in the middle. The CDR3 runs 13 residues. The CDR3 sequence: CAIRGRTNEKLFF. The CDR3, as DNA: TGTGCCATCAGAGGGAGAACTAATGAAAAACTGTTTTTT.

This chain links TRBV2 with TRBJ2-2; D may be TRBD1 (5 bases). Trimming left V 10 bases short and J 5 bases short, with 14 bases between. The germline V gene has CDR1 SNHLY and CDR2 FYNNEI. The CDR3 is 13 residues long. The CDR3 region is CATGIQGTGELFF. Here the CDR3 DNA reads TGTGCCACCGGAATTCAGGGAACCGGGGAGCTGTTTTTT.

V gene TRBV28 combines with J gene TRBJ1-1; D is perhaps TRBD1 (5 bases). CDR1 is MDHEN, CDR2 SYDVKM, per germline. The V end was cut by 4 bases, the J end by 10 bases, with 10 bases between. This CDR3 is 11 amino acids long. CDR3 nucleotide sequence: TGTGCCAGCAGTTGGGGGGTAGGAGCTTTCTTT. Translated: CASSWGVGAFF.

The sample holds one count of this clone. The chain joins TRBV7-8 to TRBJ2-3; TRBD2 matches at 8 bases. Germline V gene lookup returns CDR1 SGHVS and CDR2 FQNEAQ. Unmatched junction bases numbered 10, after V lost 4 bases and J lost 4 bases. The CDR3 length is 16 residues. CDR3 sequence: CASSSLLGLAADTQYF. In nucleotides, the CDR3 is TGTGCCAGCAGCTCCCTCCTCGGACTAGCAGCAGATACGCAGTATTTT.

This clone has a handful of counts. The chain carries TRBV11-2 and TRBJ2-2, with D possibly being TRBD1 (5 bases). V was cut by 2 bases and J by 2 bases, with 9 bases left in between. Germline CDR1 is SGHAT and CDR2 is FQNNGV. This CDR3 region has 15 residues. The chain's CDR3 is CASSLTGANTGELFF. The CDR3 coding sequence is TGTGCCAGCAGCTTAACAGGAGCCAACACCGGGGAGCTGTTTTTT.

The rearrangement uses TRBV7-2 and TRBJ1-6; D might be TRBD1 (5 bases). V gave up 3 bases and J gave up 3 bases, with 9 bases separating them. The CDR3 spans 15 residues. CDR1 and CDR2 (germline): SGHTA, FQGNSA. The DNA of the CDR3 is TGTGCCAGCAGCTTGCGGGGCCACTATAATTCACCCCTCCACTTT. Translating it yields CASSLRGHYNSPLHF.

This sequence joins TRBV28 and TRBJ1-4; 7 nucleotides match TRBD1. The CDR3 is 14 residues long. V shed 6 bases, J shed 5 bases, and the junction held 6 bases outside the gene matches. Germline CDR1 and CDR2: MDHEN and SYDVKM. In DNA form, the CDR3 reads TGTGCCAGCAGCCTCGGGGGACAGAATGAAAAACTGTTTTTT. Encoded protein: CASSLGGQNEKLFF.

This rearrangement joins TRBV27 to TRBJ2-6, with TRBD1 matching over 10 bases. Per the germline V gene, CDR1 is MNHEY and CDR2 is SMNVEV (reference sequence). The CDR3 is 19 residues long. V lost 6 bases, J lost 0 bases, and 11 bases stayed unmatched. The CDR3 coding sequence is TGTGCCAGCAGAGGGGGGACAGGGGTGGCAACCTCTGGGGCCAACGTCCTGACTTTC. This sequence encodes CASRGGTGVATSGANVLTF.

The V gene is TRBV7-6, the J gene TRBJ2-7; 8 positions agree with TRBD2. Unmatched junction bases numbered 7, after V lost 6 bases and J lost 0 bases. Germline V lookup: CDR1 SGHVS, CDR2 FNYEAQ. This CDR3 has 15 residues. This CDR3 reads CASSRLAGSSYEQYF. In DNA, the CDR3 is TGTGCCAGCAGTAGGTTAGCGGGGAGCTCCTACGAGCAGTACTTC.

In this sample, this clone turned up a few times. The V call is TRBV5-4, the J call TRBJ2-7; 8 bases fit TRBD1. Trimming at V came to 4 bases and at J to 6 bases, leaving 9 bases not matched to a gene. CDR3 length equals 14 residues. Germline-derived CDR1 and CDR2 are SGHNT and YYREEE (reference sequence). CDR3 bases: TGTGCCAGCAGCCCCGGGACAGGCCCCTTCGAGCAGTACTTC. Residues: CASSPGTGPFEQYF. The variable domain in full, completed from reference TRBV5-4 and TRBJ2-7, reads ETGVTQSPTHLIKTRGQQVTLRCSSQSGHNTVSWYQQALGQGPQFIFQYYREEENGRGNFPPRFSGLQFPNYSSELNVNALELDDSALYLCASSPGTGPFEQYFGPGTRLTVT.

This chain uses TRBV5-5 with TRBJ2-7, with no clear D. The CDR3 contains 15 residues. The germline CDR1 and CDR2 sequences are SGHKS and YYEKEE (reference sequence). The V and J ends lost 0 bases and 3 bases respectively, with 13 bases between them. The CDR3 DNA reads TGTGCCAGCAGCTTGGTTCAGCCACCCTACTACGAGCAGTACTTC. As protein: CASSLVQPPYYEQYF.

This clone has only a few counts. The chain uses TRBV9 and TRBJ1-1; TRBD1 agrees at 10 bases. CDR1 and CDR2 from the germline V gene are SGDLS and YYNGEE. Germline trimming cut 2 bases from V and 8 bases from J; bases unmatched to any gene: 3. CDR3 size: 13 residues. CDR3 sequence (DNA): TGTGCCAGCAGCGTCCGGACAGGGGGGGAAGCTTTCTTT. It encodes CASSVRTGGEAFF.

By sample share, this clone is medium-sized (0.01 to 0.1%). The chain employs TRBV18 and TRBJ2-4, with 9 bases identical to TRBD1. Per the germline V gene, CDR1 is KGHSH and CDR2 is LQKENI. The CDR3 covers 14 residues. J gave up 5 bases and V 4 bases, and 3 bases lay outside the gene matches. The CDR3 DNA reads TGTGCCAGCTCACTGGGACAGGGAGAAAACATTCAGTACTTC. It specifies CASSLGQGENIQYF.

The rearrangement joins TRBV27 to TRBJ1-2; unclear D gene. This CDR3 has 14 residues. V was cut by 6 bases and J by 6 bases, with 17 bases left in between. The germline CDR1 and CDR2 sequences are MNHEY and SMNVEV (reference sequence). The CDR3 DNA reads TGTGCCAGCAGCCCCGTGACACTGGGCGATGGCTACACCTTC. As protein: CASSPVTLGDGYTF.

The chain carries TRBV6-5 and TRBJ1-3; D gene uncertain. The V end was cut by 2 bases, the J end by 0 bases, with 8 bases between. Germline V gene data show CDR1 as MNHEY and CDR2 as SVGAGI. There are 15 residues in the CDR3. The DNA of the CDR3 is TGTGCCAGCAGTTACGCAGGAAACTCTGGAAACACCATATATTTT. This gives the protein CASSYAGNSGNTIYF.

The J gene is TRBJ2-3, the V gene TRBV10-3, with TRBD1 matching over 7 bases. The CDR3 loop spans 13 amino acids. The V segment lost 8 bases and the J segment 3 bases; nucleotides outside the gene matches: 5. Germline CDR1 is ENHRY and CDR2 is SYGVKD. The CDR3 spells CAIGDSGTDTQYF. The CDR3 coding sequence is TGTGCCATCGGGGACAGTGGTACAGATACGCAGTATTTT.

The chain couples TRBV6-1 to TRBJ2-7; D assignment may be TRBD1 or TRBD2 (6 bases each). The V gene's germline CDR1 is MNHNS and CDR2 SASEGT. This CDR3 contains 17 residues. The V and J ends lost 3 bases and 2 bases respectively, with 20 bases between them. In DNA, the CDR3 is TGTGCCAGCAGTGAGAAGGGCACGGGGGCCCGAACCTACGAGCAGTACTTC. Residues: CASSEKGTGARTYEQYF.

The chain links TRBV19 to TRBJ1-1, with D unclear. V lost 3 bases to trimming and J lost 4 bases, with 12 bases between them. The CDR3 spans 14 residues. CDR1 and CDR2 (germline): LNHDA, SQIVND (reference sequence). The CDR3 is CASSIWGEGTEAFF. The CDR3 coding sequence is TGTGCCAGTAGTATTTGGGGTGAGGGCACTGAAGCTTTCTTT.

The genes are TRBV7-3 and TRBJ2-2, with D unclear. V lost 10 bases, J lost 2 bases, and 11 bases lay in between. The CDR3 length is 13 residues. Germline CDR1 and CDR2: SGHTA and FQGTGA. The CDR3 region is CANRHPNTGELFF. CDR3 coding DNA: TGTGCCAACCGACATCCAAACACCGGGGAGCTGTTTTTT.

The CDR3 spells CASGPGLAGTGELFF. CDR3 bases: TGTGCCAGCGGCCCGGGACTAGCGGGCACCGGGGAGCTGTTTTTT. J is TRBJ2-2 and V is TRBV7-3, with 12 bases identical to TRBD2. CDR3 length: 15 amino acids. CDR1 is SGHTA and CDR2 is FQGTGA in the germline V gene. V shed 8 bases, J shed 4 bases, and the junction held 5 bases outside the gene matches.

This clone is labeled as medium-sized. V and J are TRBV7-9 and TRBJ2-7, with D hard to call. Looked up from germline, CDR1 is SEHNR and CDR2 is FQNEAQ (reference sequence). V shed 0 bases and J shed 3 bases, with 6 bases lying between them. CDR3 size: 13 residues. DNA of the CDR3: TGTGCCAGCAGCTTAGCGTGGAGCTACGAGCAGTACTTC. Its translation: CASSLAWSYEQYF.

This clone is classed as medium-sized. CDR3 DNA sequence: TGTGCCAGCAGCTTATTGGGACTAGTGTATAATGAGCAGTTCTTC. This encodes CASSLLGLVYNEQFF. The chain links TRBV11-2 to TRBJ2-1; TRBD2 matches 8 bases. CDR1 SGHAT and CDR2 FQNNGV come from the germline V gene. This CDR3 is built from 15 residues. Trimming cost V 2 bases and J 7 bases; bases outside gene matches: 7. Together with reference TRBV11-2 and TRBJ2-1, the CDR3 gives the full variable domain: EAGVAQSPRYKIIEKRQSVAFWCNPISGHATLYWYQQILGQGPKLLIQFQNNGVVDDSQLPKDRFSAERLKGVDSTLKIQPAKLEDSAVYLCASSLLGLVYNEQFFGPGTRLTVL.

This sequence joins TRBV6-1 and TRBJ2-7, with TRBD1 matching 7 bases. Germline CDR1 and CDR2: MNHNS and SASEGT. This CDR3 region has 17 residues. After removal of 3 bases from V and 4 bases from J, the junction contained 15 bases not matched to a gene. Here the CDR3 DNA reads TGTGCCAGCAGTGAGTTTGAGTCTATAGGGACAGCTTACGAGCAGTACTTC. Translating gives CASSEFESIGTAYEQYF.

The chain uses TRBV2 and TRBJ2-7, with 9 bases aligning to TRBD1. Germline values: CDR1 SNHLY, CDR2 FYNNEI. Losses at the gene ends were 8 bases for V and 1 base for J; bases not matched to a gene: 6. This CDR3 spans 14 amino acids. In DNA, the CDR3 is TGTGCCAGCCGGACAGGGGTTAGATCCTACGAGCAGTACTTC. This codes for CASRTGVRSYEQYF. The full variable domain, in which reference TRBV2 and TRBJ2-7 provide the parts outside the CDR3, is EPEVTQTPSHQVTQMGQEVILRCVPISNHLYFYWYRQILGQKVEFLVSFYNNEISEKSEIFDDQFSVERPDGSNFTLKIRSTKLEDSAMYFCASRTGVRSYEQYFGPGTRLTVT.

V is TRBV28 and J is TRBJ2-7, with 10 bases lining up with TRBD1. Trimming removed 7 bases from V and 2 bases from J; junction bases left unmatched: 11. CDR3 length: 16 residues. The V gene's germline CDR1 is MDHEN and CDR2 SYDVKM. The CDR3 loop reads CASNGFGTGATYEQYF. CDR3 nucleotides: TGTGCCAGCAACGGTTTCGGGACAGGGGCAACCTACGAGCAGTACTTC.

V gene TRBV9 combines with J gene TRBJ1-4, with no clear D. The CDR3 length is 15 residues. V lost 0 bases and J 4 bases, leaving 10 bases between the germline ends. Looked up from germline, CDR1 is SGDLS and CDR2 is YYNGEE. CDR3 nucleotide sequence: TGTGCCAGCAGCGTAGGAGAGCTACGTAATGAAAAACTGTTTTTT. Translated: CASSVGELRNEKLFF.

This chain connects TRBV14 to TRBJ2-1; D possibly corresponds to TRBD1 (5 bases). CDR1 and CDR2 (germline): SGHDN, FVKESK. This CDR3 spans 19 amino acids. Trimming left V 3 bases short and J 1 base short, with 22 bases between. The DNA of the CDR3 is TGTGCCAGCAGCCACAACGCGGCAGGGCCAGCCTTATCCTACAATGAGCAGTTCTTC. Amino acid sequence: CASSHNAAGPALSYNEQFF.

This clone was found once. The chain uses TRBV7-2 and TRBJ2-7, with D perhaps TRBD1 or TRBD2 (5 bases each). Deletions cut 1 base from V and 0 bases from J, with 10 bases between. Germline V gene sequence: CDR1 SGHTA, CDR2 FQGNSA. The CDR3 has 15 residues. The CDR3 spells CASSLVGTDSYEQYF. The CDR3 DNA reads as TGTGCCAGCAGCTTAGTTGGGACCGACTCCTACGAGCAGTACTTC.